This T cell receptor (beta chain) was profiled in a study of response to subunit inactivated influenza vaccine. Germline assignment: CDR1 LGHNA and CDR2 YSLEER. This CDR3 region has 16 residues. V was pared by 3 bases and J by 9 bases, with 10 bases of the junction left unmatched. Only a few counts were recorded for this clonotype. The antigen is not known. MiXCR was run by TCRdb on the RT-PCR reads, yielding one entry per CDR3 protein. The data show hundreds of thousands of distinct CDR3 sequences, less than 30% seen once. General study points: It was suggested by the authors that few new T cells are recruited by each seasonal influenza vaccination.

The clonotype comes from a man over 45 who received an inactivated influenza vaccine. The V and J genes are TRBV4-3 and TRBJ2-1; the match to TRBD2 covers 11 bases. This specimen was CD4+ T cells sorted from PBMCs, taken roughly 5 days after vaccination. CDR3 DNA: TGCGCCAGCAGCCAGGGGATAGCGGGAGGGCATGGTGAGCAGTTCTTC. Translation: CASSQGIAGGHGEQFF.